This T cell receptor (beta chain) was identified in a study of cytomegalovirus exposure and HLA in healthy donors. Primers included in the PCR were 60 Vbeta and 13 Jbeta primers. Produced via immunoSEQ multiplex PCR; TCRdb's table is partial and in-frame only. The sample comprises over 60,000 clones, roughly 82% of which are singletons, and around 12% rests with the top ten. The sample holds a few counts of this clone. Antigen unknown. Whole-study results and caveats: Most of the TCR beta V segments (in an earlier analysis) were productive either about 87% or about 30% of the time.

This TCR derives from a man between 70 and 80 years old in good health and CMV-seronegative. Sequenced sample: PBMCs.

DNA of the CDR3: TGTGCTAGTGGTTTATTTCCGGGGGAAACTGAAGCTTTCTTT. This encodes CASGLFPGETEAFF. This chain uses TRBV12-5 with TRBJ1-1; the D gene is possibly TRBD1 (5 bases). Germline-derived CDR1 and CDR2 are LGHNT and FRNRAP. The V and J ends lost 3 bases and 5 bases respectively, with 13 bases between them. The CDR3 has 14 amino acids.